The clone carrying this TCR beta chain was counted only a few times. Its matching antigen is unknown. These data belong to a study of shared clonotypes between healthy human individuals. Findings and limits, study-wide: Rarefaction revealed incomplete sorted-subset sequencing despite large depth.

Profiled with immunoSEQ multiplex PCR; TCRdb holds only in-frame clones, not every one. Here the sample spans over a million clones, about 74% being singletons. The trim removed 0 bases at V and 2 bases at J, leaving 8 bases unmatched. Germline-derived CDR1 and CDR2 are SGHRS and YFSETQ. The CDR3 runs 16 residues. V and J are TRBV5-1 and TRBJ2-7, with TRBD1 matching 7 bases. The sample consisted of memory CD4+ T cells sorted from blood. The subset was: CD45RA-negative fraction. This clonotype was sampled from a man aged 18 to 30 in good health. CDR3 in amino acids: CASSLDGWTGAYEQYF. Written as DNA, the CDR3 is TGCGCCAGCAGCTTGGATGGTTGGACAGGAGCCTACGAGCAGTACTTC.